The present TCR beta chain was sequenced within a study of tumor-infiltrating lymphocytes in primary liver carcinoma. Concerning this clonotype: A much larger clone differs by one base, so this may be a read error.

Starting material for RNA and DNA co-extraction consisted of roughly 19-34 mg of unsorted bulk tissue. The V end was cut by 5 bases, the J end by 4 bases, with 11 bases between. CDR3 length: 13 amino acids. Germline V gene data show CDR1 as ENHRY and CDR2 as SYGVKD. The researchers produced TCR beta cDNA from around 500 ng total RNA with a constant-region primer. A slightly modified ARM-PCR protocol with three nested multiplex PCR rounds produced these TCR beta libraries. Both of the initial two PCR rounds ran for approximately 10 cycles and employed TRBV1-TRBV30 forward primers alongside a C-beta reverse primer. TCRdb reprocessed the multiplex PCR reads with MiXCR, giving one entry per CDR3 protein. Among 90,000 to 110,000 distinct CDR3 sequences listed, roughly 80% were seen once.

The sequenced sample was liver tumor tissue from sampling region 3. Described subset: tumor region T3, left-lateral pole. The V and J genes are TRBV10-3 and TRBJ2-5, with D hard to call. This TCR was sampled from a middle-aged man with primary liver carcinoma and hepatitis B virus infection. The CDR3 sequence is CAISNLGRETQYF. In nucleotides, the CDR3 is TGTGCCATCAGTAACCTAGGACGAGAGACCCAGTACTTC.